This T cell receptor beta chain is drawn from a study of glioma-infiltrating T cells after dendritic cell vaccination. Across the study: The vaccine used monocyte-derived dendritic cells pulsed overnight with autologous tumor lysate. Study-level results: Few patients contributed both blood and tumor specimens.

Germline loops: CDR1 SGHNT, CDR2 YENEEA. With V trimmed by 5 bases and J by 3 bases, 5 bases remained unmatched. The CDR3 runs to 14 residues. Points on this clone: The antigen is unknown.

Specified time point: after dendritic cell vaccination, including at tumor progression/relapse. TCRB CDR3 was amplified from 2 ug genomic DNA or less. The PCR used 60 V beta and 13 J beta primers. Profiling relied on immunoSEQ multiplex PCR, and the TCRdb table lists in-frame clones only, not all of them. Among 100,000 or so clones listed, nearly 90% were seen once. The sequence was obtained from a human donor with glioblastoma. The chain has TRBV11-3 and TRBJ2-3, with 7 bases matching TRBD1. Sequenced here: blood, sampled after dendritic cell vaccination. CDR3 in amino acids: CASSPGQKTDTQYF. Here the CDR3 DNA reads TGTGCCAGCAGCCCGGGACAGAAAACAGATACGCAGTATTTT.